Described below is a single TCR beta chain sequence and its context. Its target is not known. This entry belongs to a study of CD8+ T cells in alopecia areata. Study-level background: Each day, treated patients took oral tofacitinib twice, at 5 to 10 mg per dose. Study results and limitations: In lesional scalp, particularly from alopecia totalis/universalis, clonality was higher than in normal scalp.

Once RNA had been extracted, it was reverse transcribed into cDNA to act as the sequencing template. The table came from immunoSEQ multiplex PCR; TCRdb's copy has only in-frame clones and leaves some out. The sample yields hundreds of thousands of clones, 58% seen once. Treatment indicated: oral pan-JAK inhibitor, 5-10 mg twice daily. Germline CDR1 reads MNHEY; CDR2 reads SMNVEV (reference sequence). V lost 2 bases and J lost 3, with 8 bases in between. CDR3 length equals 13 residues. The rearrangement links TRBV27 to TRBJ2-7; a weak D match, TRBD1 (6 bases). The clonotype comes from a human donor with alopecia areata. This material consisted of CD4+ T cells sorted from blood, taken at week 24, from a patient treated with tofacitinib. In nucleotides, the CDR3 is TGTGCCAGCAGTTTAACCAGGGGCTACGAGCAGTACTTC. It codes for CASSLTRGYEQYF.